This T cell receptor beta chain was sequenced in a study of T cell repertoires in cytomegalovirus infection. Study information: HLA-B-restricted CMV epitopes that are well studied, plus recently identified HLA-C-restricted ones, were used by the study. Public signatures in TCR beta pointed to CMV infection and matching HLA type.

Worth noting for this clonotype: Its antigen is currently unknown.

This CDR3 comprises 16 residues. J was trimmed by 6 bases and V by 0 bases; bases with no gene match: 9. Looked up from germline, CDR1 is MNHEY and CDR2 is SVGAGI. MiXCR, run by TCRdb on the reads, gives a single entry per CDR3 protein. The sample lists roughly 280,000 distinct CDR3 sequences, 22% seen once, with under 25% in the top ten. Study results and limitations: HLA-C-restricted CMV clonotypes gave the most frequent clonotype in two of eight donors.

The specimen was cultured PBMCs, collected from culture after CMV antigen stimulation. The clonotype was recovered from a human donor in good health (CMV status not recorded). Some clones in this sample may be carry-over from other donors' samples. The chain links TRBV6-5 to TRBJ2-7; 9 nucleotides match TRBD1. The CDR3 loop reads CASSYSRRDRVREQYF. DNA of the CDR3: TGTGCCAGCAGTTACTCGCGCCGGGACAGGGTCCGCGAGCAGTACTTC.